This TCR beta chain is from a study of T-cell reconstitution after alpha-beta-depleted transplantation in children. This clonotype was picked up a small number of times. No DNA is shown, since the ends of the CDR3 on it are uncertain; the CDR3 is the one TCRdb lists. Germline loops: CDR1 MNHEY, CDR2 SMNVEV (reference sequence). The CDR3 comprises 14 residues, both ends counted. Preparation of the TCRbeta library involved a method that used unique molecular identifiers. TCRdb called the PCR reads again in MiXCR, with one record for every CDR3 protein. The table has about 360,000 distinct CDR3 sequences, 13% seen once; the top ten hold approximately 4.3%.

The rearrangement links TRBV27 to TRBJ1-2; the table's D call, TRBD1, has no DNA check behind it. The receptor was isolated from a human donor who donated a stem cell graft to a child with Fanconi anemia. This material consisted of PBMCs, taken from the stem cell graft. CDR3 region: CASSFLAGGHGYTF.